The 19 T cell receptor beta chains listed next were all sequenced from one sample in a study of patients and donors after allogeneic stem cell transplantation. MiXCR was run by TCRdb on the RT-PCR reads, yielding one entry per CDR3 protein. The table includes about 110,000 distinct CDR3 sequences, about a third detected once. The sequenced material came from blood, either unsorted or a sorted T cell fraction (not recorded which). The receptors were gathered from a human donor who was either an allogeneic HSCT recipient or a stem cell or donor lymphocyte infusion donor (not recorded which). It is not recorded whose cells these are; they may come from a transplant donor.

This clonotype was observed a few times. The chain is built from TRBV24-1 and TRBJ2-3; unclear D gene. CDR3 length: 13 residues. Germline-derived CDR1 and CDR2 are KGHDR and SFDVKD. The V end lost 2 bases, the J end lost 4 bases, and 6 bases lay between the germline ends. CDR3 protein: CATSDWESDTQYF. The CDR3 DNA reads TGTGCCACCAGTGATTGGGAATCAGATACGCAGTATTTT.

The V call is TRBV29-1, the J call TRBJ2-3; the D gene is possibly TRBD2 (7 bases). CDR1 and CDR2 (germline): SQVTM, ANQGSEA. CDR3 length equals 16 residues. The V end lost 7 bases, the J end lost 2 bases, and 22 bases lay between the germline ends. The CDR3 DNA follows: TGCAGCGCCGGAGGGGGGGCTAGCGGATTCACAGATACGCAGTATTTT. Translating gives CSAGGGASGFTDTQYF.

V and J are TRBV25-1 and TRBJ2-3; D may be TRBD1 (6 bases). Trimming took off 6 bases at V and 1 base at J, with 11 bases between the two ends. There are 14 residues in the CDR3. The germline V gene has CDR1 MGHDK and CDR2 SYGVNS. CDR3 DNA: TGTGCCAGCAGGACTGGGGGCGGCACAGATACGCAGTATTTT. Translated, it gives CASRTGGGTDTQYF.

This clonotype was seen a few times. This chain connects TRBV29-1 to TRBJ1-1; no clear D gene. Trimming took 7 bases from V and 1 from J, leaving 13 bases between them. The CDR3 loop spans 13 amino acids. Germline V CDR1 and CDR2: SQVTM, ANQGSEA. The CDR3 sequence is CSAERRTNTEAFF. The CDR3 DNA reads TGCAGCGCCGAGCGACGGACGAACACTGAAGCTTTCTTT.

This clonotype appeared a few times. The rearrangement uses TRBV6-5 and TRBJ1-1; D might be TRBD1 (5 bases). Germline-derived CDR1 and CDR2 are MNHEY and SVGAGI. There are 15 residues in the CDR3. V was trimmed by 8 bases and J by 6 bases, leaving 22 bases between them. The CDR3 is CASSPGAGTHSEAFF. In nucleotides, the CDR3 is TGTGCCAGCTCACCCGGGGCAGGGACCCACTCTGAAGCTTTCTTT.

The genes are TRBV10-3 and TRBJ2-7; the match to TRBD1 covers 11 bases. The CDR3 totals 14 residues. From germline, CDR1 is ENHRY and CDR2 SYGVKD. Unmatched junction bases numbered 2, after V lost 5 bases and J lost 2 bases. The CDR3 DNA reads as TGTGCCATCAGTCCGGGACAGGGGGCCTACGAGCAGTACTTC. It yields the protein CAISPGQGAYEQYF.

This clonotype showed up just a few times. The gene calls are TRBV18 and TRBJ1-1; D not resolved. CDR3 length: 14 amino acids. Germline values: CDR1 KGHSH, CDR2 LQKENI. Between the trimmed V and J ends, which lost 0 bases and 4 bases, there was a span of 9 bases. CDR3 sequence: CASSPPSIGTEAFF. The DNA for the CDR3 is TGTGCCAGCTCACCACCGTCGATAGGCACTGAAGCTTTCTTT.

CDR3 DNA sequence: TGTGCCATCACCCGACAGTCAGGGGGATCTGGAAACACCATATATTTT. It encodes CAITRQSGGSGNTIYF. The J gene is TRBJ1-3, the V gene TRBV10-3, with TRBD1 identical over 7 bases. CDR1 ENHRY and CDR2 SYGVKD come from the germline V gene. There are 16 residues in the CDR3. V lost 7 bases to trimming and J lost 1 base; unmatched junction nucleotides: 10.

The CDR3 DNA reads as TGCGCCAGCAGGGGACTAGCGGGAGGGCCGGACACCGGGGAGCTGTTTTTT. Protein sequence: CASRGLAGGPDTGELFF. This chain joins TRBV5-1 and TRBJ2-2, with 16 nucleotides matching TRBD2. The CDR3 spans 17 residues. The junction had 4 bases not matched to a gene; V was cut back by 5 bases and J by 3 bases. Germline assignment: CDR1 SGHRS and CDR2 YFSETQ. The variable domain in full, with the rest retrieved from reference TRBV5-1 and TRBJ2-2, is KAGVTQTPRYLIKTRGQQVTLSCSPISGHRSVSWYQQTPGQGLQFLFEYFSETQRNKGNFPGRFSGRQFSNSRSEMNVSTLELGDSALYLCASRGLAGGPDTGELFFGEGSRLTVL.

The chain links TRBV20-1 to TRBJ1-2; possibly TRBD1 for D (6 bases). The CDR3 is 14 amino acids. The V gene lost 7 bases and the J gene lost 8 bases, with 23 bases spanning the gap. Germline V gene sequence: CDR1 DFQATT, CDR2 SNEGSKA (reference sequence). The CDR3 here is CSVQQWSGAGGYTF. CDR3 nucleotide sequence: TGCAGTGTCCAGCAGTGGTCAGGGGCGGGAGGCTACACCTTC.

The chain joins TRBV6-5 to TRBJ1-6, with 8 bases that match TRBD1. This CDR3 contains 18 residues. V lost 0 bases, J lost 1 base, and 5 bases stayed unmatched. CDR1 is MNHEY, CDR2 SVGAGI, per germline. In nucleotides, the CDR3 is TGTGCCAGCAGTTACTCGACCCAGGGGGCGTCCTATAATTCACCCCTCCACTTT. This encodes CASSYSTQGASYNSPLHF.

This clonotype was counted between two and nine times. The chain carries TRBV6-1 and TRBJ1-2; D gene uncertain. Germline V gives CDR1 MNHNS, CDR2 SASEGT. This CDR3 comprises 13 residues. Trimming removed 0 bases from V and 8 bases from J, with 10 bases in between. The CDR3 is CASSEAGLTGYTF. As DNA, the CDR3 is TGTGCCAGCAGTGAAGCTGGACTCACCGGCTACACCTTC.

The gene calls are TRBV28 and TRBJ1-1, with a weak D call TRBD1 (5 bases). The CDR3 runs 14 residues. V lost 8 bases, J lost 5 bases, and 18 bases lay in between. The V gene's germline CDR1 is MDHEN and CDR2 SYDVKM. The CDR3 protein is CASCQGGARTEAFF. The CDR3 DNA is TGTGCCAGCTGCCAAGGAGGGGCGCGGACTGAAGCTTTCTTT.

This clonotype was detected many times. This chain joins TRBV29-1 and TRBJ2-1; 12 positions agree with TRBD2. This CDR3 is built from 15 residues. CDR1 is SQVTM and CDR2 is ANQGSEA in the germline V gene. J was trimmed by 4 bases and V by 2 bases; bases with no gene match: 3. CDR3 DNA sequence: TGCAGCGTTGAATCCGGGACTAGCGGGTACAATGAGCAGTTCTTC. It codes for CSVESGTSGYNEQFF.

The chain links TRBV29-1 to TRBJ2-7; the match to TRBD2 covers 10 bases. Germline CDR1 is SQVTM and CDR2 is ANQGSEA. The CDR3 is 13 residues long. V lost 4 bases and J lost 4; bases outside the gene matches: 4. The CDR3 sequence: CSVVTSGVYEQYF. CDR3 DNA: TGCAGCGTTGTTACTAGCGGGGTGTACGAGCAGTACTTC.

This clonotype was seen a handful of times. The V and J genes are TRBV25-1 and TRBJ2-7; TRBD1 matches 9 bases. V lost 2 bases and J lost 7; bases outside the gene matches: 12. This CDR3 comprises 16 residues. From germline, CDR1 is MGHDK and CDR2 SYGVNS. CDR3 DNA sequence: TGTGCCAGCAGTGAAGCGGGAATAGTGGGGACAGGGGAGCAGTACTTC. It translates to CASSEAGIVGTGEQYF.

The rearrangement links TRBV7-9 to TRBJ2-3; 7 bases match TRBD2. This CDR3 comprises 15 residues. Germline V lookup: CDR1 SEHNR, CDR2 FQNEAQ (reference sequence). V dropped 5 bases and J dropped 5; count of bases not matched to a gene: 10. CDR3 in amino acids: CASSETGTTVDTQYF. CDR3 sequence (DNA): TGTGCCAGCAGCGAGACCGGGACTACCGTAGATACGCAGTATTTT.

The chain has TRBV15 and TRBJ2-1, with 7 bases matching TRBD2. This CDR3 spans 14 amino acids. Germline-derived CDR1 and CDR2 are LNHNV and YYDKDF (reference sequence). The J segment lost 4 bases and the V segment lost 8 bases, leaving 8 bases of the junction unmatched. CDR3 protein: CATRDLAEYNEQFF. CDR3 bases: TGTGCCACCCGAGATCTAGCGGAGTACAATGAGCAGTTCTTC. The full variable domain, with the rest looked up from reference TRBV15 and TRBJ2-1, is DAMVIQNPRYQVTQFGKPVTLSCSQTLNHNVMYWYQQKSSQAPKLLFHYYDKDFNNEADTPDNFQSRRPNTSFCFLDIRSPGLGDTAMYLCATRDLAEYNEQFFGPGTRLTVL.

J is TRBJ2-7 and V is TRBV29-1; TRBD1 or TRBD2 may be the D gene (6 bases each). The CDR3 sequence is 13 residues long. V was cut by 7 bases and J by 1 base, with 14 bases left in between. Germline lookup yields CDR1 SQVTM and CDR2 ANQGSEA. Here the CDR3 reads CSAKGGLSYEQYF. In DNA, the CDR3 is TGCAGCGCCAAGGGGGGCCTTTCCTACGAGCAGTACTTC.